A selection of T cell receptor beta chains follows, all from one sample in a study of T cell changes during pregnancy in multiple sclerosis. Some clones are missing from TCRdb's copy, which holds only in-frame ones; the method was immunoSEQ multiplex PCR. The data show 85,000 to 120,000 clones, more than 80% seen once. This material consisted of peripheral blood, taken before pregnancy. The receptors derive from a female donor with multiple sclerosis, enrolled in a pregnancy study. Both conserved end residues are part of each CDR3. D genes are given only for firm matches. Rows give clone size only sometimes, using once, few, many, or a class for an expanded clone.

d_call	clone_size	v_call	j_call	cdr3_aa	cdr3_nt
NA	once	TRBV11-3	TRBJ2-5	CASSPGEETQYF	TGTGCCAGCAGCCCGGGGGAAGAGACCCAGTACTTC
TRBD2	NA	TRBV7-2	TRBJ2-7	CASSPSGASFYEQYF	TGTGCCAGCAGCCCGAGCGGGGCCTCGTTCTACGAGCAGTACTTC
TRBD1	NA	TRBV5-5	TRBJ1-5	CASSRGTDYSNQPQHF	TGTGCCAGCAGCCGGGGGACAGATTATAGCAATCAGCCCCAGCATTTT
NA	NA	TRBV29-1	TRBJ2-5	CSVEDGEKYQETQYF	TGCAGCGTTGAAGATGGAGAAAAGTACCAAGAGACCCAGTACTTC
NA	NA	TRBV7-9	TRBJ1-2	CASSSQSRQDNYGYTF	TGTGCCAGCAGCTCCCAATCTCGACAGGACAACTATGGCTACACCTTC
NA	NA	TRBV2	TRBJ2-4	CASTDWRLGNIQYF	TGTGCCAGCACCGATTGGAGACTAGGAAACATTCAGTACTTC
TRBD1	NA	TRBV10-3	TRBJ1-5	CASTQGASNQPQHF	TGTGCCAGCACCCAGGGGGCGAGCAATCAGCCCCAGCATTTT
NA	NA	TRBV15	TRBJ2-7	CATSRDISYEQYF	TGTGCCACCAGCAGAGACATCTCCTACGAGCAGTACTTC
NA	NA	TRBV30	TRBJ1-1	CASQTDQNTEAFF	TGTGCCTCGCAGACAGATCAGAACACTGAAGCTTTCTTT
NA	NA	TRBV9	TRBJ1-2	CASSVAGISGYTF	TGTGCCAGCAGCGTAGCGGGAATCTCGGGCTACACCTTC
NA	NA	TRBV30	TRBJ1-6	CAWGGAVGNSPLHF	TGTGCCTGGGGAGGGGCCGTGGGGAATTCACCCCTCCACTTT
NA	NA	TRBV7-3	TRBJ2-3	CASSLSGERAQYF	TGTGCCAGCAGCTTATCGGGGGAGAGGGCGCAGTATTTT
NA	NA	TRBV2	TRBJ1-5	CASSELGPDQPQHF	TGTGCCAGCAGTGAATTGGGGCCGGATCAGCCCCAGCATTTT
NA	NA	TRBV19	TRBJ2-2	CASIEGRHTGELFF	TGTGCCAGTATTGAGGGCAGGCACACCGGGGAGCTGTTTTTT
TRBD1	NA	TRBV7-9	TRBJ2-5	CASSLGPRTGRETQYF	TGTGCCAGCAGCTTAGGCCCCCGGACAGGGAGGGAGACCCAGTACTTC
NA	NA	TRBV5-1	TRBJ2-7	CASSLEDRTTYEQYF	TGCGCCAGCAGCTTGGAGGACAGGACTACCTACGAGCAGTACTTC
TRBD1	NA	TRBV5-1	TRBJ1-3	CASSLGQGQGNTIYF	TGCGCCAGCAGCCTTGGACAGGGTCAGGGAAACACCATATATTTT
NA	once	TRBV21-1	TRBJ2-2	CASNRTSGKANGELFF	TGTGCCAGCAATCGGACTAGCGGGAAGGCCAACGGGGAGCTGTTTTTT
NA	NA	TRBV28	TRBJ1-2	CASSFGAQGWGYTF	TGTGCCAGCAGTTTCGGGGCACAGGGCTGGGGCTACACCTTC
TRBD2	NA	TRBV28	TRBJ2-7	CASSLLGGLAGVEQYF	TGTGCCAGCAGTTTACTCGGAGGACTAGCGGGAGTCGAGCAGTACTTC
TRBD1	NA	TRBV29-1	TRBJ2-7	CSVDGRHRGRDEQYF	TGCAGCGTTGATGGCAGACACAGGGGGCGCGACGAGCAGTACTTC
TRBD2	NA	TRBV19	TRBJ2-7	CASSIGLAGEYEQYF	TGTGCCAGTAGTATCGGACTAGCGGGGGAGTACGAGCAGTACTTC
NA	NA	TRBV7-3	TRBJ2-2	CASSLQGSGELFF	TGTGCCAGCAGCTTGCAGGGCTCCGGGGAGCTGTTTTTT
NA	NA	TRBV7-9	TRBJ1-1	CASSPPGGNEAFF	TGTGCCAGCAGCCCCCCCGGGGGAAATGAAGCTTTCTTT
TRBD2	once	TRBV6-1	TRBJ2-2	CASRILADNTGELFF	TGTGCCAGCAGAATACTAGCGGACAACACCGGGGAGCTGTTTTTT
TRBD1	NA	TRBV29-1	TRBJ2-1	CSVGTSRGSYNEQFF	TGCAGCGTTGGGACTTCCAGGGGGTCCTACAATGAGCAGTTCTTC
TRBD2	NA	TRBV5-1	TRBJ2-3	CASSRGGAGLTDTQYF	TGCGCCAGCAGCCGGGGGGGGGCAGGACTCACAGATACGCAGTATTTT
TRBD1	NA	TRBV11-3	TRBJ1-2	CASSPMDRGIGYTF	TGTGCCAGCAGCCCTATGGACAGGGGGATTGGCTACACCTTC
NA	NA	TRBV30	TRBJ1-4	CAWSVIRWGEGEKLFF	TGTGCCTGGAGTGTAATTAGATGGGGGGAGGGTGAAAAACTGTTTTTT
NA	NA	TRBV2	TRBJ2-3	CASSEALQGLTSTDTQYF	TGTGCCAGCAGTGAAGCGCTTCAGGGGCTTACTAGCACAGATACGCAGTATTTT
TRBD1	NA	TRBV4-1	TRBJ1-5	CASSQEIQGLQPQHF	TGCGCCAGCAGCCAAGAGATACAGGGGTTACAGCCCCAGCATTTT
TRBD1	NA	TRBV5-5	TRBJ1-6	CASSPDQGDDSPLHF	TGTGCCAGCAGCCCGGATCAGGGGGATGATTCACCCCTCCACTTT
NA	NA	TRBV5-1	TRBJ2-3	CASSLAVQGIGADTQYF	TGCGCCAGCAGCTTGGCAGTCCAGGGTATAGGCGCAGATACGCAGTATTTT
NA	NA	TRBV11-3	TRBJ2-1	CASSTKGAYNEQFF	TGTGCCAGCAGCACTAAGGGGGCCTACAATGAGCAGTTCTTC
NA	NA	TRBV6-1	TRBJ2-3	CASSETQGATQYF	TGTGCCAGCAGTGAAACCCAAGGGGCTACGCAGTATTTT
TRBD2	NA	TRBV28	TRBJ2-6	CASSPSEGLAASGANVLTF	TGTGCCAGCAGTCCCAGCGAGGGACTAGCGGCCTCTGGGGCCAACGTCCTGACTTTC
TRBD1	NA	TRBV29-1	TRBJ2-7	CSVRTGSVYEQYF	TGCAGCGTCCGGACAGGTTCTGTCTACGAGCAGTACTTC
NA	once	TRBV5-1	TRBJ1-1	CASSSGGTEAFF	TGCGCCAGCAGCTCGGGGGGCACTGAAGCTTTCTTT
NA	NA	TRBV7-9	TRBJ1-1	CASSEDRSRRRAEAFF	TGTGCCAGCAGCGAAGACAGGTCCCGTCGCAGGGCTGAAGCTTTCTTT
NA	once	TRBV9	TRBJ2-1	CASSRGRERYNEQFF	TGTGCCAGCAGCCGAGGCCGGGAGAGGTACAATGAGCAGTTCTTC
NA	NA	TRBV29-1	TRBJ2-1	CSVQRGTTRNEQFF	TGCAGCGTCCAACGAGGAACGACCCGCAATGAGCAGTTCTTC
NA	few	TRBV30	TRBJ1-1	CAGTREVGAFF	TGTGCCGGGACGCGGGAGGTAGGAGCTTTCTTT
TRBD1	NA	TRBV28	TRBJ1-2	CASRGQGSRYTF	TGTGCCAGCAGAGGACAGGGGAGTCGCTACACCTTC
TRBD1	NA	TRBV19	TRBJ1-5	CASSYRDRANQPQHF	TGTGCCAGTAGTTATAGGGACAGGGCAAATCAGCCCCAGCATTTT
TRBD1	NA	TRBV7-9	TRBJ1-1	CASSLGDREHTEAFF	TGTGCCAGCAGCTTGGGGGACAGGGAGCACACTGAAGCTTTCTTT
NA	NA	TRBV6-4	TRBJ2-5	CASISPGPGEKTQYF	TGTGCCAGCATAAGTCCGGGACCGGGAGAGAAGACCCAGTACTTC
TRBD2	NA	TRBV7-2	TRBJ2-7	CASSNQAGGGYEQYF	TGTGCCAGCAGCAACCAAGCGGGGGGTGGCTACGAGCAGTACTTC
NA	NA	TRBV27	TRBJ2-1	CASSLGDTAYNEQFF	TGTGCCAGCAGTTTAGGGGACACCGCCTACAATGAGCAGTTCTTC
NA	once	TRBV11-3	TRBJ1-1	CASSLSSWGGNTEAFF	TGTGCCAGCAGCTTATCCTCATGGGGGGGCAACACTGAAGCTTTCTTT
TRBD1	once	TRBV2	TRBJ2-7	CASSSDRYTYEQYF	TGTGCCAGCAGCTCGGACAGGTATACCTACGAGCAGTACTTC
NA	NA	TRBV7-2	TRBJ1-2	CASSPGREDGYTF	TGTGCCAGCAGCCCGGGGCGGGAGGACGGCTACACCTTC
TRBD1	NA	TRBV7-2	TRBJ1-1	CASSSNRGKGTEAFF	TGTGCCAGCAGCTCGAACAGGGGAAAGGGCACTGAAGCTTTCTTT
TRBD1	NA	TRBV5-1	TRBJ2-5	CASGFGTGEETQYF	TGCGCCAGTGGGTTTGGGACAGGGGAAGAGACCCAGTACTTC
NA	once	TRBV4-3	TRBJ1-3	CASSQDNTPSGNTIYF	TGCGCCAGCAGCCAAGATAATACACCCTCTGGAAACACCATATATTTT